Below, one T cell receptor (beta chain) is given with its context. This clonotype was observed at least ten times. Its antigen remains unidentified. No base-level quality is on record; no much larger clone is a single base apart. The entry originates in a study of regulatory T cells in long-lasting Graves disease (dated by TCRdb to 2020 to 2022). Broadly, across the study: Newly diagnosed Graves' disease patients had taken antithyroid drugs for less than 3 months. The study was registered as a clinical trial and conducted in China. TCR sequencing covered around 13 persistent and approximately 20 newly diagnosed Graves' disease patients, approximately 33 samples in total. This study used TCR sequencing and RNA sequencing of peripheral blood to compare persistent Graves' disease patients against newly diagnosed Graves' disease patients.

The time point label here, explained by the study, means: newly diagnosed GD, antithyroid drugs for less than 3 months. For both TCR sequencing and RNA sequencing, RNA was extracted from PBMCs in TRIzol. Graves' disease was diagnosed according to American Thyroid Association guidelines. Recruitment of patients was carried out at an endocrinology department in Xi'an, China. From each patient, approximately 10 milliliters of peripheral blood was collected into an EDTA anticoagulant tube. Ficoll Paque Plus density gradient separation was used to isolate PBMCs, and no further T cell sorting was done. An Agilent 2100 Bioanalyzer and agarose gel were used to check RNA quality, and a NanoDrop 2000 was used to measure RNA concentration. The germline V end is reduced by 4 bases and the J end by 2 bases; junction bases left unmatched: 5. In the germline V gene, CDR1 corresponds to SGHAT and CDR2 to FQNNGV. Including cysteine and phenylalanine, the CDR3 has 17 amino acids. Left in the record is the CDR3 DNA by itself, 51 bases read in frame from the first base.

The library was made by multiplex PCR. Reads for this sample came from an Illumina HiSeq 4000. CDR3 regions were amplified by Arm-PCR with iRepertoire HTBI primers to construct TCR beta libraries. Gel purification was performed on PCR products prior to sequencing. The paper's data handling went like this. Across samples, roughly 60 TRBV and approximately 15 TRBJ segments were identified and used for gene usage analysis of CDR3 amino acid clonotypes. COPE and FqMerger were used to merge filtered high-quality paired reads into contigs. Contigs were aligned with BLAST to IMGT TRBV, TRBD and TRBJ reference genes, and CDR3 was defined per IMGT. Any clonotype with a frequency above 0.1% was classified as a highly expanded clone. Repertoire diversity was measured by Shannon entropy, and V-J evenness by the Gini coefficient. A clonotype was considered public if more than one individual shared it. TCRdb cleaned the public reads at Q25 with fastp, built clones with MiXCR and kept in-frame beta chains. When rows share a CDR3 protein, they turn into one entry using the most common DNA and genes. It is TCRdb's table, rather than the study itself, that gives the V and J calls and clone size. In all, the sample holds around 330,000 distinct CDR3 sequences, and 15% to 20% of those were seen once. Jointly, the top ten make up about 36% of the sample.

Study-wide findings and limitations: Persistent patients shared more public clonotypes among themselves (around 3,000) than newly diagnosed patients did (approximately 900). Sequencing and analysis were restricted to the TCR beta chain. Lower TCR Shannon entropy and fewer highly expanded clones were observed in persistent Graves' disease patients than in newly diagnosed patients, which suggested clonal expansion. The authors noted that the small sample size was a limitation that may lower accuracy. TRBV28, TRBJ1-2 and TRBJ2-5 were preferentially used in persistent disease, while TRBV20-1 and TRBJ2-1 were favored in newly diagnosed disease. Because the primary lesion, thyroid tissue, could not be accessed, the study looked at peripheral blood alone.

The sequence derives from a female donor with Graves disease. Sequenced here: peripheral blood mononuclear cells (PBMCs), sampled at new diagnosis, from a patient treated with antithyroid drugs. This chain is built from TRBV11-2 and TRBJ2-1; the junction holds 13 bases that match TRBD2. The CDR3 region: CASSSRLAGGAYNEQFF. In nucleotides, the sequence is TGTGCCAGCAGCTCTAGACTAGCGGGGGGCGCCTACAATGAGCAGTTCTTC.